Below are 9 T cell receptor beta chains sequenced from a single sample in a study of shared clonotypes between healthy human individuals. Sequencing used immunoSEQ multiplex PCR; TCRdb keeps in-frame clones, though not all of them. The sample lists roughly 2.5 million clones; more than 80% were seen once. The specimen was naive CD4+ T cells sorted from blood. This sample's subset: CD45RA+ positively selected. Receptor source: a man between 18 and 35 years old in good health.

Turning to this clone: Other DNA sequences in the sample encode the same CDR3. The chain couples TRBV7-3 to TRBJ2-3; 11 bases line up with TRBD1. CDR3 length: 14 amino acids. Germline V gives CDR1 SGHTA, CDR2 FQGTGA. The J segment lost 3 bases and the V segment lost 5 bases, leaving 1 base of the junction unmatched. This CDR3 is CASSRDRGTDTQYF. CDR3 coding DNA: TGTGCCAGCAGCCGGGACAGGGGGACAGATACGCAGTATTTT. The full variable domain, its missing parts supplied by reference TRBV7-3 and TRBJ2-3, is GAGVSQTPSNKVTEKGKYVELRCDPISGHTALYWYRQSLGQGPEFLIYFQGTGAADDSGLPNDRFFAVRPEGSVSTLKIQRTERGDSAVYLCASSRDRGTDTQYFGPGTRLTVL.

With regard to this clone: The sample contains more than one DNA sequence encoding this CDR3. This chain links TRBV5-1 with TRBJ1-4; 10 nucleotides agree with TRBD1. Germline values: CDR1 SGHRS, CDR2 YFSETQ. The V segment lost 3 bases and the J segment 8 bases; nucleotides outside the gene matches: 4. This CDR3 is built from 14 residues. CDR3 protein: CASSSTGGLEKLFF. DNA for the CDR3: TGCGCCAGCAGCTCGACAGGGGGCCTCGAAAAACTGTTTTTT.

The chain carries TRBV6-5 and TRBJ2-5; D gene ambiguous. Germline V CDR1 and CDR2: MNHEY, SVGAGI. Trimming removed 0 bases at V and 8 bases at J, with 10 bases between. This CDR3 spans 13 amino acids. The CDR3 coding sequence is TGTGCCAGCAGTTACTCAACCCTAGGAACCCAGTACTTC. Translating it yields CASSYSTLGTQYF.

V usage is TRBV19 and J usage is TRBJ1-6; TRBD1 agrees at 7 bases. Germline assignment: CDR1 LNHDA and CDR2 SQIVND (reference sequence). This CDR3 is built from 17 residues. The V segment lost 3 bases and the J segment 1 base; nucleotides outside the gene matches: 6. CDR3 sequence (DNA): TGTGCCAGTAGTATTCCGACAGGGACTTCCTATAATTCACCCCTCCACTTT. Translation gives CASSIPTGTSYNSPLHF.

The CDR3, as DNA: TGTGCCAGCAGCTTTGGTCTGAACTATGGCTACACCTTC. It yields the protein CASSFGLNYGYTF. This chain links TRBV11-2 with TRBJ1-2; no clear D gene. V lost 3 bases and J 2 bases, leaving 7 bases between the germline ends. Germline lookup yields CDR1 SGHAT and CDR2 FQNNGV. The CDR3 extends over 13 amino acids. Supplemented by reference TRBV11-2 and TRBJ1-2, the full variable domain reads EAGVAQSPRYKIIEKRQSVAFWCNPISGHATLYWYQQILGQGPKLLIQFQNNGVVDDSQLPKDRFSAERLKGVDSTLKIQPAKLEDSAVYLCASSFGLNYGYTFGSGTRLTVV.

The gene calls are TRBV6-5 and TRBJ2-7, with D tentatively TRBD1 (6 bases). Between the trimmed V and J ends, which lost 2 bases and 1 base, there was a span of 9 bases. Germline V lookup: CDR1 MNHEY, CDR2 SVGAGI. There are 14 residues in the CDR3. The CDR3 DNA reads TGTGCCAGCAGTTACAAACAGGGATCCTACGAGCAGTACTTC. Translation: CASSYKQGSYEQYF.

The rearrangement joins TRBV5-1 to TRBJ2-5, with a tentative D call TRBD2 (6 bases). Looked up from germline, CDR1 is SGHRS and CDR2 is YFSETQ. The V end was cut by 3 bases, the J end by 5 bases, with 14 bases between. The CDR3 runs 14 residues. The CDR3 reads CASSSGLTGETQYF. As DNA, the CDR3 is TGCGCCAGCAGCTCGGGACTGACTGGGGAGACCCAGTACTTC.

V gene TRBV5-1 combines with J gene TRBJ2-6; 9 nucleotides match TRBD1. Looked up from germline, CDR1 is SGHRS and CDR2 is YFSETQ. This CDR3 comprises 21 residues. V lost 0 bases to trimming and J lost 0 bases; unmatched junction nucleotides: 13. The CDR3 DNA reads as TGCGCCAGCAGCTTGGACGTGCTTGGACAGGGGTCATACTCTGGGGCCAACGTCCTGACTTTC. Translated: CASSLDVLGQGSYSGANVLTF.

In this sample, this clone turned up once. The sample has other DNA sequences that encode this CDR3 too. The chain couples TRBV2 to TRBJ2-5, with D possibly being TRBD2 (6 bases). The CDR3 covers 13 residues. Germline assignment: CDR1 SNHLY and CDR2 FYNNEI. V was cut by 8 bases and J by 2 bases, with 12 bases left in between. This chain's CDR3 is CASSRDLQETQYF. Here the CDR3 DNA reads TGTGCCAGCTCACGGGACTTGCAAGAGACCCAGTACTTC.